This TCR beta chain was documented in a study of blood T cells in healthy people across ages (dated by TCRdb to about 2015). About the study as a whole: In model experiments, template switching captured about one uniquely barcoded TCR beta cDNA molecule for every two T cells. To avoid experimental bias, donors of different ages were randomly spread across the sequencing lanes. Four age groups were formed from the donors: young (average about 17 years), middle-aged (less than 40), aged (under 70) and long-lived (approximately 80). Two additional independent replicas of 1 million unique cDNA reads from the same blood draw were analyzed for two donors (one aged 18 to 30 and one aged 80 or older). To track age-related changes in TCR beta repertoire diversity, the study relied on deep sequencing normalized with unique cDNA molecular identifiers.

This clonotype was detected ten times or more. Its antigen remains undetermined. Base qualities are not recorded, but no much larger clone differs from it by a single base. The receptor library was made with 5' RACE. The sequencer listed for this sample is Illumina HiSeq 2500. A second PCR of roughly 7 to 11 cycles was performed with a sample-barcoded 5' primer and a J-beta primer mix. A unique molecular identifier was introduced onto each TCR beta cDNA molecule by a template-switch 5' adaptor carrying 12 random nucleotides. Each sample yielded at least 2.5 million CDR3-containing paired-end reads. The Mint cDNA synthesis kit, primed by a TRBC-specific oligonucleotide, was used to synthesize first-strand cDNA from all RNA. All cDNA was treated with uracil-DNA glycosylase and then went through a first 18-cycle PCR with the universal primers M1SS and BC2_uni_R. The paper's processing steps were these. Each sample was normalized by randomly selecting 1 million high-quality reads, each carrying a distinct molecular identifier. Reads sharing molecular identifiers were discarded rather than binned into consensus sequences. MiTCR, run with a Q25 quality threshold and the strictest error-elimination algorithm, handled CDR3 identification, clonotype clustering and error correction. A nonparametric unseen species model using Euler transformation provided a lower-bound estimate of total TCR beta diversity. The public reads were reprocessed in TCRdb via fastp at Q25 and MiXCR, keeping in-frame beta chains. Merged by CDR3 protein, the rows form single entries marked with the most common genes and DNA. These V and J calls are TCRdb output, not the study's own analysis. For this sample the table gives around 600,000 distinct CDR3 sequences, of which 45% to 55% were detected only once. Around 24% of the sample rests with the top ten.

Systemically healthy Caucasian individuals from Russia, around 39 in total and aged about 6 to 100 years, were included as donors. Roughly 11 milliliters of peripheral blood were drawn from each donor into EDTA-treated Vacutainer tubes. PBMCs were isolated by Ficoll-Paque density-gradient centrifugation, with at least 6.5 million obtained per sample. Trizol reagent was used to extract total RNA from PBMCs, with at least 5 micrograms per sample. For every donor, flow cytometry on a PBMC aliquot measured the percentage of naive CD45RAhigh/CD27high T cells. Ends trimmed: V by 2 bases, J by 3 bases; bases unmatched to a gene: 14. Based on the germline V gene, the CDR1 and CDR2 sequences are MNHEY and SVGAGI. The CDR3 holds 19 amino acids from the cysteine to the phenylalanine. The kept DNA is CDR3 alone, 57 bases in frame from the first base. Beyond this particular receptor, the publication reports: Estimates of total diversity based on one million sequenced T cells were regarded as lower bounds and as underestimates. Since profiling was done on bulk unsorted PBMCs, naive and antigen-experienced compartments could not be conclusively compared. As age increased, observed TCR beta diversity per million T cells dropped in a roughly linear way, and a significant reduction was already evident by age about 40. Because donor CMV infection status was unknown, age-related changes in expanded clonotypes were potentially confounded. There was a strong correlation between observed TCR beta diversity and the percentage of naive T cells measured by flow cytometry. Compared with the aged group, more naive CD4+ T cells, fewer expanded clones and increased TCR diversity were shown by the long-lived group, suggesting age selection.

The rearrangement joined TRBV6-5 to TRBJ2-5, with 11 middle bases fitting TRBD2. The origin of this receptor is a man older than 75 in good health. Sequenced: blood. The DNA sequence is TGTGCCAGCAGTTACCGGACTAGCGGGCGCCTCAGAGGAAAAGAGACCCAGTACTTC. Translated, this gives CASSYRTSGRLRGKETQYF.